Listed here are 25 T cell receptor beta chains from one sample, sequenced in a study of T cells in Graves' hyperthyroidism and ophthalmopathy. TCR beta CDR3 regions were amplified from RNA transcripts. HTBI primers were employed in a first-round RT-PCR of the TCR CDR3. TCRdb recomputed calls from the multiplex PCR reads with MiXCR, one row per CDR3 protein. Of approximately 710,000 distinct CDR3 sequences listed, around 15% were seen once; the top ten hold 15%. Sequencing was done on a sample of blood. These receptors all come from a man between 50 and 59 years old with Graves' hyperthyroidism.

The chain links TRBV18 to TRBJ2-5; D is ambiguous. The germline CDR1 and CDR2 sequences are KGHSH and LQKENI. The CDR3 consists of 14 residues. Deletions cut 3 bases from V and 3 bases from J, with 11 bases between. As DNA, the CDR3 is TGTGCCAGCTCACCTCGGCTTAAAAAAGAGACCCAGTACTTC. It translates to CASSPRLKKETQYF.

This clonotype has just a few counts. The V call is TRBV5-5, the J call TRBJ1-2; D gene unclear. V was trimmed by 2 bases and J by 4 bases, leaving 9 bases between them. Germline loops: CDR1 SGHKS, CDR2 YYEKEE (reference sequence). The CDR3 has 13 amino acids. Here the CDR3 reads CASSFPESYGYTF. DNA for the CDR3: TGTGCCAGCAGCTTTCCGGAGAGCTATGGCTACACCTTC.

This clonotype was seen ten or more times. The V call is TRBV28, the J call TRBJ2-7; 9 nucleotides agree with TRBD2. The CDR3 runs to 15 residues. The V gene end was trimmed by 4 bases and the J gene end by 4 bases; junction bases not matched to a gene: 8. Germline CDR1 MDHEN, CDR2 SYDVKM. Here the CDR3 reads CASSSNPGLAYEQYF. As DNA, the CDR3 is TGTGCCAGCAGTTCAAACCCGGGACTAGCTTACGAGCAGTACTTC.

The rearrangement joins TRBV11-2 to TRBJ1-1; D is uncertain. In germline, CDR1 is SGHAT, CDR2 FQNNGV. There are 12 residues in the CDR3. Trimming shortened V by 6 bases and J by 4 bases, and 9 bases separated the two germline ends. The CDR3 region is CASSHPFTEAFF. For the CDR3, the DNA is TGTGCCAGCAGTCACCCATTCACTGAAGCTTTCTTT.

This clonotype was observed many times. The CDR3 sequence is CASLRSGFRNEQFF. The CDR3 nucleotides read TGTGCCAGTCTCCGCTCCGGTTTTCGCAATGAGCAGTTCTTC. V is TRBV7-9 and J is TRBJ2-1, with no clear D. The CDR3 totals 14 residues. V lost 9 bases, J lost 6 bases, and 18 bases lay in between. Germline assignment: CDR1 SEHNR and CDR2 FQNEAQ (reference sequence). Looking up the rest from reference TRBV7-9 and TRBJ2-1 gives the full variable domain: DTGVSQNPRHKITKRGQNVTFRCDPISEHNRLYWYRQTLGQGPEFLTYFQNEAQLEKSRLLSDRFSAERPKGSFSTLEIQRTEQGDSAMYLCASLRSGFRNEQFFGPGTRLTVL.

Ten or more counts support this clonotype. The chain recombines TRBV9 with TRBJ2-3; 7 positions match TRBD2. Germline CDR1 and CDR2: SGDLS and YYNGEE. The V and J ends lost 0 bases and 3 bases, in that order; junction bases with no gene match: 4. The CDR3 contains 15 residues. The CDR3 DNA reads as TGTGCCAGCAGCGTAGAAGCTAGCGGAACAGATACGCAGTATTTT. As protein: CASSVEASGTDTQYF.

Many counts were recorded for this clonotype. The chain carries TRBV10-3 and TRBJ2-1, with a weak D call TRBD2 (5 bases). This CDR3 contains 16 residues. The V end lost 0 bases, the J end lost 5 bases, and 14 bases lay between the germline ends. Germline V gene sequence: CDR1 ENHRY, CDR2 SYGVKD. CDR3 in amino acids: CAISESVARPDNEQFF. Here the CDR3 DNA reads TGTGCCATCAGTGAGTCTGTAGCGCGACCCGACAATGAGCAGTTCTTC.

J is TRBJ2-7 and V is TRBV11-2; D gene uncertain. Germline V CDR1 and CDR2: SGHAT, FQNNGV. The V end lost 1 base, the J end lost 4 bases, and 20 bases lay between the germline ends. The CDR3 extends over 17 amino acids. CDR3 protein: CASSLGRITIPSYEQYF. The CDR3 DNA reads as TGTGCCAGCAGCTTAGGGCGTATCACTATCCCAAGTTACGAGCAGTACTTC.

This clonotype came up a few times. The chain combines TRBV18 with TRBJ1-5; D is uncertain. Germline V gene lookup returns CDR1 KGHSH and CDR2 LQKENI. The CDR3 is 14 residues long. Trimming pared 6 bases from V and 0 bases from J, leaving 9 bases between. The CDR3 here is CASSPYLSNQPQHF. As DNA, the CDR3 is TGTGCCAGCTCGCCCTACCTTAGCAATCAGCCCCAGCATTTT.

This clonotype was seen repeatedly, ten times or more. This chain joins TRBV27 and TRBJ1-4; a possible D gene is TRBD1 (5 bases). The V end lost 3 bases, the J end lost 4 bases, and 9 bases lay between the germline ends. In germline, CDR1 is MNHEY, CDR2 SMNVEV (reference sequence). This CDR3 is 14 amino acids long. CDR3 bases: TGTGCCAGCAGTTTTCAGGGCGTTAATGAAAAACTGTTTTTT. The encoded protein is CASSFQGVNEKLFF.

This clonotype was counted at least ten times. The gene calls are TRBV18 and TRBJ1-2; no clear D. This CDR3 comprises 15 residues. Trimming stripped 4 bases from V and 1 base from J, with 13 bases between. CDR1 and CDR2 (germline): KGHSH, LQKENI. CDR3 coding DNA: TGTGCCAGCTCACAAAGAGCAGCTCATAACTATGGCTACACCTTC. Its translation is CASSQRAAHNYGYTF.

This clonotype was seen a handful of times. The chain is built from TRBV7-9 and TRBJ2-6; tentatively, D is TRBD1 (6 bases). Trimming left V 0 bases short and J 2 bases short, with 8 bases between. Per the germline V gene, CDR1 is SEHNR and CDR2 is FQNEAQ (reference sequence). The CDR3 length is 16 residues. CDR3 bases: TGTGCCAGCAGCTTAGCAAGGACAGCTGGGGCCAACGTCCTGACTTTC. Translation: CASSLARTAGANVLTF.

As to this clonotype: A read error may be the cause here, since a much bigger clone is one base away. The chain has TRBV5-6 and TRBJ2-1, with 10 bases identical to TRBD1. The better agreement between TRBJ2-7 and the DNA end casts doubt on the J call. The germline V gene has CDR1 SGHDT and CDR2 YYEEEE. The CDR3 covers 15 residues. The chain's CDR3 is CASSLWDRGNNEQYF. The DNA of the CDR3 is TGTGCCAGCAGCTTGTGGGACAGGGGTAACAATGAGCAGTACTTC.

This clonotype was counted only a few times. The genes are TRBV7-2 and TRBJ1-2; possibly TRBD1 for D (5 bases). The CDR3 is 15 residues long. V gave up 4 bases and J gave up 3 bases, with 15 bases separating them. CDR1 is SGHTA, CDR2 FQGNSA, per germline. CDR3 sequence (DNA): TGTGCCAGCAGCTCTCGGAGGGGTATGGACTATGGCTACACCTTC. It yields the protein CASSSRRGMDYGYTF.

The rearrangement links TRBV28 to TRBJ1-3; 11 nucleotides line up with TRBD1. Per germline, CDR1 MDHEN and CDR2 SYDVKM. With 5 bases clipped from V and 3 bases from J, the junction kept 12 bases outside the gene matches. There are 18 residues in the CDR3. In DNA, the CDR3 is TGTGCCAGCAGTCGCATCCCGGGGACAGGGGGTTTTGGAAACACCATATATTTT. It specifies CASSRIPGTGGFGNTIYF.

The chain is built from TRBV5-1 and TRBJ2-3; the D call may be TRBD1 or TRBD2 (6 bases each). Trimming pared 2 bases from V and 2 bases from J, leaving 9 bases between. The length of the CDR3 is 14 residues. CDR1 is SGHRS and CDR2 is YFSETQ in the germline V gene. The CDR3 reads CASSFGGDTDTQYF. DNA for the CDR3: TGCGCCAGCAGCTTCGGGGGCGACACAGATACGCAGTATTTT.

In its sample, this clonotype was seen many times. The V gene is TRBV27, the J gene TRBJ2-2; 11 bases map to TRBD2. V lost 2 bases, J lost 8 bases, and 7 bases stayed unmatched. Per the germline V gene, CDR1 is MNHEY and CDR2 is SMNVEV (reference sequence). The CDR3 is made up of 16 amino acids. DNA for the CDR3: TGTGCCAGCAGTTTACCCCCTAGCGGGAGGCCTGGGGAGCTGTTTTTT. Translated, it gives CASSLPPSGRPGELFF.

This clonotype has a handful of counts. The V gene is TRBV20-1, the J gene TRBJ2-5; D call uncertain. This CDR3 is 12 amino acids long. Trimming pared 4 bases from V and 2 bases from J, leaving 8 bases between. CDR1 is DFQATT and CDR2 is SNEGSKA in the germline V gene (reference sequence). The CDR3 DNA follows: TGCAGTGCTAACGAGAATCAAGAGACCCAGTACTTC. It yields the protein CSANENQETQYF.

J is TRBJ2-5 and V is TRBV5-1, with D possibly TRBD1 on 6 matching bases. The CDR3 runs 15 residues. Trimming cost V 3 bases and J 2 bases, with 14 bases left between them. CDR1 SGHRS and CDR2 YFSETQ come from the germline V gene. The CDR3 reads CASSSLRGTQETQYF. CDR3 coding DNA: TGCGCCAGCAGCTCTCTCAGGGGAACACAAGAGACCCAGTACTTC.

The chain employs TRBV19 and TRBJ2-3; D perhaps matches TRBD2 (6 bases). The CDR3 is 16 amino acids. V was trimmed by 2 bases and J by 0 bases, leaving 12 bases between them. In germline, CDR1 is LNHDA, CDR2 SQIVND (reference sequence). In DNA, the CDR3 is TGTGCCAGTAGTATACCTGGAGGGGCAAGCACAGATACGCAGTATTTT. It encodes CASSIPGGASTDTQYF.

This clonotype was seen many times. The chain combines TRBV20-1 with TRBJ2-7; 9 nucleotides line up with TRBD2. Germline assignment: CDR1 DFQATT and CDR2 SNEGSKA (reference sequence). The CDR3 spans 15 residues. With V trimmed by 6 bases and J by 6 bases, 15 bases remained unmatched. The CDR3 protein is CSAMSGGTSRSEQYF. CDR3 coding DNA: TGCAGTGCCATGTCTGGCGGGACTAGCCGCAGCGAGCAGTACTTC.

This clonotype was observed at least ten times. V gene TRBV28 combines with J gene TRBJ2-7; the D gene is possibly TRBD2 (6 bases). The CDR3 covers 16 residues. Germline V gives CDR1 MDHEN, CDR2 SYDVKM. V lost 5 bases to trimming and J lost 2 bases, with 19 bases between them. CDR3 protein: CASSPTSGGAPYEQYF. CDR3 in DNA: TGTGCCAGCAGTCCCACCTCCGGAGGGGCCCCCTACGAGCAGTACTTC.

The chain has TRBV12-3 or TRBV12-4 and TRBJ2-2, with 8 bases identical to TRBD2. The V segment lost 6 bases and the J segment 4 bases; nucleotides outside the gene matches: 13. This CDR3 is 17 amino acids long. CDR3 loop: CASRSRVAGGGTGELFF. CDR3 DNA: TGTGCCAGCAGATCTCGGGTTGCGGGAGGAGGCACCGGGGAGCTGTTTTTT.

This clonotype was detected only a few times. V and J are TRBV4-3 and TRBJ2-2; D gene unclear. With 2 bases removed from V and 4 bases from J, the gap between germline ends came to 8 bases. CDR1 and CDR2 (germline): LGHNA, YSLEER. The CDR3 is 14 residues long. The CDR3, as DNA: TGCGCCAGCAGCCAATCGGGTAGCACCGGGGAGCTGTTTTTT. It encodes CASSQSGSTGELFF.

This clonotype was seen at least ten times. The chain employs TRBV27 and TRBJ1-2; weak D call: TRBD1 (5 bases). The CDR3 spans 15 residues. Per germline, CDR1 MNHEY and CDR2 SMNVEV (reference sequence). Trimming stripped 1 base from V and 4 bases from J, with 13 bases between. This CDR3 reads CASSLYGTGVYGYTF. DNA for the CDR3: TGTGCCAGCAGTTTATATGGGACGGGGGTCTATGGCTACACCTTC.